The entry below gives a single T cell receptor (beta chain) sequence along with its context. Using unique molecular identifiers, the investigators prepared the TCRbeta library. MiXCR was run by TCRdb on the PCR reads, yielding one entry per CDR3 protein. The sample holds around 680,000 distinct CDR3 sequences, around 16% seen once. This sample is drawn from a study of T-cell reconstitution after alpha-beta-depleted transplantation in children. CDR1 and CDR2 from the germline V gene are SQVTM and ANQGSEA. CDR3 size: 13 residues. V lost 7 bases to trimming and J lost 0 bases; unmatched junction nucleotides: 1.

The receptor was derived from a human donor who donated a stem cell graft to a child with acute myeloid leukemia. The gene calls are TRBV29-1 and TRBJ2-1; 9 nucleotides agree with TRBD1. Here the sequenced sample was PBMCs from the stem cell graft donor, taken from the stem cell graft. The CDR3 region is CSETGGSYNEQFF. The CDR3 DNA reads as TGCAGCGAGACAGGGGGCTCCTACAATGAGCAGTTCTTC.